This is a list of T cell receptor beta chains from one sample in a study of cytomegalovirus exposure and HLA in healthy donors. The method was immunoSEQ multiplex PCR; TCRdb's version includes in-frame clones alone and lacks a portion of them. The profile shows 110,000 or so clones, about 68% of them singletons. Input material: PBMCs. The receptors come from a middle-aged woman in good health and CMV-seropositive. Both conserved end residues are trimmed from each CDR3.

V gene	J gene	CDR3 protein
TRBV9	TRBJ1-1	ASSVDWGGSRGENTEAF
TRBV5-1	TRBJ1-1	ASSFQQGFLTEAF
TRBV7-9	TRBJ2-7	ASSLRGGAYEQY
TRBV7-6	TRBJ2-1	ASSLDGGPYNEQF
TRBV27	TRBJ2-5	ASRTNRDTETQY
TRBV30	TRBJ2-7	AWSDQYEQY
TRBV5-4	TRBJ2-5	ASSPGGRETQY
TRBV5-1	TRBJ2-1	ASSVRTGPYNEQF
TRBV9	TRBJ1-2	ASSRLGGFYGYT
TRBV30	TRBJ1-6	AGSGQSNSPLH
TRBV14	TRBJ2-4	ASSQGQGLGAKNIQY
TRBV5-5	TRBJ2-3	ASRATSLTRTDTQY
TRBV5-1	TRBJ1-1	ASSLGQLLMNTEAF